Sequencing of this T cell receptor (beta chain) was carried out in a study of blood T cells in healthy people across ages (dated by TCRdb to between 2014 and 2017). Notes on the research overall: In model experiments, roughly one uniquely barcoded TCR beta cDNA molecule per two T cells was captured by template switching. Using deep sequencing normalized with unique cDNA molecular identifiers, the study measured how TCR beta repertoire diversity changes with age. The donors were split into four age groups: young (average around 16 years), middle-aged (about 40), aged (over 55) and long-lived (about 82). To avoid experimental bias, donors of different ages were randomly spread across the sequencing lanes. Using the same blood draw, the study looked at two additional independent replicas of 1 million unique cDNA reads for two donors, one aged 18 to 30 and the other aged 80 or older.

The receptor library was made with 5' RACE. For sequencing, an Illumina HiSeq 2500 was employed. A second PCR of about 7 to 12 cycles was performed with a sample-barcoded 5' primer and a J-beta primer mix. A template-switch 5' adaptor carrying 12 random nucleotides introduced a unique molecular identifier onto each TCR beta cDNA molecule. At least 2.5 million CDR3-containing paired-end reads were obtained from each sample. All of the RNA was converted into first-strand cDNA using the Mint cDNA synthesis kit, with a TRBC-specific oligonucleotide serving as the primer. After uracil-DNA glycosylase treatment, a first 18-cycle PCR used universal primers M1SS and BC2_uni_R on all cDNA. Turning to the authors' computational methods: For normalization, 1 million high-quality reads were randomly selected from each sample, with every read carrying a distinct molecular identifier. Instead of being binned into consensus sequences, reads with shared molecular identifiers were discarded. MiTCR, with a Q25 quality threshold and the strictest error-elimination algorithm, was used for CDR3 identification, clonotype clustering and error correction. A nonparametric unseen species model using Euler transformation provided a lower-bound estimate of total TCR beta diversity. TCRdb passed the public sequencing reads through fastp at Q25 and MiXCR, retaining productive beta sequences. Entries that share a CDR3 protein sequence are merged under the most common genes and DNA. What appears here as the V and J calls and clone size reflects TCRdb's work, not the paper's. Counted in this sample were some 1.7 million distinct CDR3 sequences; 25% to 30% of them appeared once. The biggest ten clones account for about 8% of the sample.

The CDR1 and CDR2 encoded by the germline V gene are SQVTM and ANQGSEA. A distance of 8 bases separates the germline ends of V and J, which lose 5 bases and 0 bases respectively. There are 13 amino acids in the CDR3, from cysteine to phenylalanine inclusive. The CDR3 DNA has 39 bases and is translated from base 1. Here is what the overall study found, with its caveats: Because donor CMV infection status was unknown, age-related changes in expanded clonotypes were potentially confounded. A strong correlation was found between observed TCR beta diversity and the percentage of naive T cells measured by flow cytometry. Observed TCR beta diversity per million T cells fell roughly linearly with age, and a significant reduction was already apparent by age about 43. Estimates of total diversity from one million sequenced T cells were regarded as lower bounds and underestimates. Compared with the aged group, more naive CD4+ T cells, fewer expanded clones and increased TCR diversity were shown by the long-lived group, suggesting age selection. Since profiling was done on bulk unsorted PBMCs, naive and antigen-experienced compartments could not be conclusively compared.

Systemically healthy Caucasian individuals from Russia, around 38 in total and aged about 6 to 95 years, were included as donors. Each donor gave approximately 10 milliliters of peripheral blood, collected into EDTA-treated Vacutainer tubes. Ficoll-Paque density-gradient centrifugation was used to isolate PBMCs, with at least 6.5 million per sample. Trizol reagent was used to extract total RNA from the PBMCs, yielding at least 6 micrograms per sample. The percentages of naive CD45RAhigh/CD27high T cells were determined by flow cytometry on a PBMC aliquot from every donor. This clonotype has a handful of counts. Its antigen remains undetermined. Per-nucleotide qualities are absent, and no much larger clonotype sits a single base away.

The receptor's source is a woman aged 25 to 45 in good health. The rearrangement combines TRBV29-1 with TRBJ2-1; the D segment cannot be called with confidence. Sequenced material: blood. The CDR3 here reads CSVLQNSYNEQFF. The bases are TGCAGCGTTCTACAAAACTCCTACAATGAGCAGTTCTTC.